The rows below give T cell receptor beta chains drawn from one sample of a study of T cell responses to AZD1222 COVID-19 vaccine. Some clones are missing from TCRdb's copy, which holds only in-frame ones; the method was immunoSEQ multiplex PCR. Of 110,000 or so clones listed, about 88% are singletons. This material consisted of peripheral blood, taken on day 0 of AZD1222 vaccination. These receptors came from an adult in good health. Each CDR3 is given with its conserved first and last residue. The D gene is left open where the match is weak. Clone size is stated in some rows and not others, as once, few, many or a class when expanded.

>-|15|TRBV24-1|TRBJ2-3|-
TGTGCCACCAGTGATTCAGGTAAAAAGACAGATACGCAGTATTTT
CATSDSGKKTDTQYF
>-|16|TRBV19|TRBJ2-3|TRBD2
TGTGCCAGTAGTCCCCGGACTAGCAAGAGCACAGATACGCAGTATTTT
CASSPRTSKSTDTQYF
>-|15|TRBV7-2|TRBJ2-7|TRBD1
TGTGCCAGCAGCGCATCCGGGACAGGACCCTACGAGCAGTACTTC
CASSASGTGPYEQYF
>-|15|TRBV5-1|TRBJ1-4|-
TGCGCCAGCGGCTGGGGGGCAAAAACTAATGAAAAACTGTTTTTT
CASGWGAKTNEKLFF
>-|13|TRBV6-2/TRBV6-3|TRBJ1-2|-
TGTGCCAGCAGTTACTCGGCAGCTGAGGGCTACACCTTC
CASSYSAAEGYTF
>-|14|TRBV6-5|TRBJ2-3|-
TGTGCCACCTCCACGGGTCTTGGCACAGATACGCAGTATTTT
CATSTGLGTDTQYF
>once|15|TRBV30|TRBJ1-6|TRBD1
TGTGCCTGGAGTACCGGGACAGGGTACGATTCACCCCTCCACTTT
CAWSTGTGYDSPLHF
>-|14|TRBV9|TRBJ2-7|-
TGTGCCAGCAGCGTAGTGGCTATGGGAAACGAGCAGTACTTC
CASSVVAMGNEQYF
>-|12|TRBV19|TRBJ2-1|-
TGTGCCAGTAGTATGGCGTACAATGAGCAGTTCTTC
CASSMAYNEQFF
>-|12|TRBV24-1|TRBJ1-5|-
TGTGCCACCAGTGATGCCAATCAGCCCCAGCATTTT
CATSDANQPQHF
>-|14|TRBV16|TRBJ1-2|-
TGTGCCAGCAGCCAATCGTACGGGGGGAAGGGCTACACCTTC
CASSQSYGGKGYTF
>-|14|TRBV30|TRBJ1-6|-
TGTGCCTGGAGGGAAGACAGCTATAATTCACCCCTCCACTTT
CAWREDSYNSPLHF
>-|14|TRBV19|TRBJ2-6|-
TGTGCCAGTAGTATAACGGCTGGGGCCAACGTCCTGACTTTC
CASSITAGANVLTF
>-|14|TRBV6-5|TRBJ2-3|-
TGTGCCAGCAGTTACTCGGATCCGTGGTATACGCAGTATTTT
CASSYSDPWYTQYF
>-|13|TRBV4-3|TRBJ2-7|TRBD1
TGCGCCAGCAGCCTTTACAGGGGCTACGAGCAGTACTTC
CASSLYRGYEQYF
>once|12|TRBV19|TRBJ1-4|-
TGTGCCAGTAGCCCTAGGTTTGAAAAACTGTTTTTT
CASSPRFEKLFF
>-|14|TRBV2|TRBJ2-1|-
TGTGCTGCCCCACAACCAAACTCCTACAATGAGCAGTTCTTC
CAAPQPNSYNEQFF
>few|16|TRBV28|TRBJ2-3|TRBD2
TGTGCCAGCAGTTTCCTCGGACTAGCGGGCATAGATACGCAGTATTTT
CASSFLGLAGIDTQYF